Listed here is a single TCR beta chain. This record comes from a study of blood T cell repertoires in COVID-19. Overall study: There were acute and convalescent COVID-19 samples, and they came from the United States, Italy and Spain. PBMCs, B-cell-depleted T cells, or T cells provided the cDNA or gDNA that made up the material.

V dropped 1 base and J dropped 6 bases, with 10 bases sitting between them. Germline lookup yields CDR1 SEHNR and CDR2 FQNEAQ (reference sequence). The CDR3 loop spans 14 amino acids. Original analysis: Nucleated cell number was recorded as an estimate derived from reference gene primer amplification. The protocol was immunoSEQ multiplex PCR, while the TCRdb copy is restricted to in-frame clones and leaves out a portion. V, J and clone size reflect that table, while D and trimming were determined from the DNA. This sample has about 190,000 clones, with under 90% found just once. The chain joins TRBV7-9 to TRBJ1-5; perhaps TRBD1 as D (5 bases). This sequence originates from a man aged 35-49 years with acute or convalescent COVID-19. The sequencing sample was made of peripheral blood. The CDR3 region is CASSLGGRGQPQHF. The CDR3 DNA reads TGTGCCAGCAGCTTAGGGGGCAGAGGTCAGCCCCAGCATTTT.